This TCR beta chain is from a study of memory CD4+ T cells and cytomegalovirus serostatus. Single viable CD3+CD4+CD8-CD45RO+ cells were sorted as the memory CD4+ T cells. CMV serostatus came from serum IgG against pp150, pp28, p38, p52. CDR3 size: 13 residues. V was shortened by 3 bases and J by 4 bases, with 9 bases between the two germline ends. Germline CDR1 reads LNHDA; CDR2 reads SQIVND (reference sequence). In the case of this clone: Other DNA sequences in this sample translate to the same CDR3.

Clones were sequenced by immunoSEQ multiplex PCR, and TCRdb holds only the in-frame ones, with some missing. The profile covers 46,000 or so clones, with around four fifths appearing a single time and 0.5% to 0.65% taken by the ten largest. The clonotype comes from an adult in good health and CMV-seronegative. The source material was memory CD4+ T cells from blood. The J gene is TRBJ1-1, the V gene TRBV19, with TRBD1 as a possible D gene (6 bases). CDR3 DNA: TGTGCCAGTAGTATTACACAGGGCACTGAAGCTTTCTTT. Translated: CASSITQGTEAFF.